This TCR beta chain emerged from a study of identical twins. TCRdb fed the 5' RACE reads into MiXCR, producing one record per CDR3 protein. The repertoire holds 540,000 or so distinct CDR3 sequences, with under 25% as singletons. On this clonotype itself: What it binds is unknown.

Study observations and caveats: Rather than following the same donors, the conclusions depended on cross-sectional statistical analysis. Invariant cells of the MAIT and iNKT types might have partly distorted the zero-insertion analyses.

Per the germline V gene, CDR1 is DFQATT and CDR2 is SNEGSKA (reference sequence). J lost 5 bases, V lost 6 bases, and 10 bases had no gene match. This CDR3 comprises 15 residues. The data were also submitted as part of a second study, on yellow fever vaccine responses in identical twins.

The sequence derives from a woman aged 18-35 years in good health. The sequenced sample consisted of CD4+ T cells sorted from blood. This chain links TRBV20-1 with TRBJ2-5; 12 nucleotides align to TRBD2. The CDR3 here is CSAGRLAGVWETQYF. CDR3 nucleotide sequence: TGCAGTGCCGGACGACTAGCGGGGGTTTGGGAGACCCAGTACTTC.